This is a list of T cell receptor beta chains from one sample in a study of blood T cell repertoires in COVID-19. Method: immunoSEQ multiplex PCR; TCRdb's copy keeps in-frame clones and lacks some. This sample yields 430,000 or so clones, of which more than 75% are seen a single time; over 1.5% belongs to the top ten. Source material: PBMCs or T cells enriched from blood (not recorded which). These receptors all come from a woman between 40 and 50 years old who had recovered from COVID-19. Both conserved end residues are part of each CDR3. The order of the fields is D gene, J gene, V gene, clone size, CDR3 protein, CDR3 DNA. The D gene is left open where the match is weak. Clone sizes are given selectively: once, few, many, or a class where the clone is expanded.

>.|TRBJ1-4|TRBV5-1|.
CASSIGPGEKLFF
TGCGCCAGCAGCATAGGTCCCGGGGAAAAACTGTTTTTT
>.|TRBJ2-5|TRBV6-5|.
CASRRDIQETQYF
TGTGCCAGCAGAAGGGACATACAAGAGACCCAGTACTTC
>TRBD1|TRBJ2-7|TRBV7-2|.
CASTYSSGTAYEQYF
TGTGCCAGCACCTATTCGTCCGGGACAGCCTACGAGCAGTACTTC
>TRBD1|TRBJ2-7|TRBV5-1|few
CASSVRDRGSEQYF
TGCGCCAGCAGCGTCCGGGACAGGGGTTCCGAGCAGTACTTC
>.|TRBJ2-1|TRBV9|.
CASSVSYRDEQFF
TGTGCCAGCAGCGTATCGTATCGCGATGAGCAGTTCTTC
>.|TRBJ1-1|TRBV18|.
CASSPRATLDTEAFF
TGTGCCAGCTCACCACGGGCAACCTTAGACACTGAAGCTTTCTTT
>TRBD2|TRBJ2-3|TRBV29-1|.
CSVSPGGYASTDTQYF
TGCAGCGTCTCCCCCGGGGGGTACGCTAGCACAGATACGCAGTATTTT
>.|TRBJ1-2|TRBV27|.
CASSPILGWNYGYTF
TGTGCCAGCAGTCCAATTCTGGGCTGGAACTATGGCTACACCTTC
>.|TRBJ1-6|TRBV15|.
CATSRGADSPLHF
TGTGCCACCAGCAGGGGCGCCGATTCACCCCTCCACTTT
>.|TRBJ2-1|TRBV5-1|once
CASSLASGDGKNEQFF
TGCGCCAGCAGCTTGGCGTCAGGGGATGGTAAGAATGAGCAGTTCTTC
>TRBD2|TRBJ2-1|TRBV24-1|once
CATGGGPGLVYNEQFF
TGTGCCACCGGGGGTGGGCCGGGACTAGTTTACAATGAGCAGTTCTTC
>.|TRBJ1-2|TRBV11-3|.
CASSQTAFSGYTF
TGTGCCAGCAGCCAGACAGCCTTTTCTGGCTACACCTTC
>TRBD1|TRBJ1-1|TRBV10-3|.
CAISPQGGNTEAFF
TGTGCCATCAGCCCTCAGGGGGGGAACACTGAAGCTTTCTTT
>TRBD1|TRBJ2-1|TRBV19|.
CASSRTGGGEQFF
TGTGCCAGTAGCCGGACAGGGGGAGGTGAGCAGTTCTTC
>TRBD1|TRBJ1-5|TRBV6-5|.
CASSPDRVNQPQHF
TGTGCCAGCAGCCCCGACAGGGTCAATCAGCCCCAGCATTTT
>.|TRBJ2-1|TRBV25-1|.
CASIRENEQFF
TGTGCCAGCATCAGGGAAAATGAGCAGTTCTTC
>.|TRBJ1-5|TRBV20-1|.
CSASPQGGNYQPQHF
TGCAGTGCTAGTCCCCAGGGTGGTAATTATCAGCCCCAGCATTTT
>.|TRBJ1-1|TRBV2|.
CASSDPTTENTEAFF
TGTGCCAGCAGTGACCCTACGACAGAGAACACTGAAGCTTTCTTT
>TRBD2|TRBJ2-7|TRBV4-1|.
CASSQEFSGSWYEQYF
TGCGCCAGCAGCCAAGAATTTAGCGGGAGTTGGTACGAGCAGTACTTC
>.|TRBJ1-1|TRBV6-5|few
CASSYSLGLNTEAFF
TGTGCCAGCAGTTACAGTCTGGGCTTGAACACTGAAGCTTTCTTT
>.|TRBJ2-1|TRBV19|.
CASSPWDSLAYNEQFF
TGTGCCAGTAGTCCCTGGGACTCCCTAGCCTACAATGAGCAGTTCTTC
>TRBD2|TRBJ2-3|TRBV5-1|.
CASSLAGGAPDTQYF
TGCGCCAGCAGCTTGGCCGGGGGGGCTCCAGATACGCAGTATTTT
>TRBD1|TRBJ2-5|TRBV27|.
CASSLLGQGDRGTETQYF
TGTGCCAGCAGTTTATTGGGACAGGGGGATAGAGGAACAGAGACCCAGTACTTC
>TRBD1|TRBJ2-5|TRBV6-6|.
CASSYSGTGKETQYF
TGTGCCAGCAGTTACTCTGGGACAGGAAAAGAGACCCAGTACTTC
>.|TRBJ2-2|TRBV7-6|.
CASSSSVQMNTGELFF
TGTGCCAGCAGCTCCTCTGTGCAGATGAACACCGGGGAGCTGTTTTTT
>.|TRBJ1-4|TRBV21-1|.
CASYRGGQGAARANEKLFF
TGTGCCAGCTATCGGGGGGGACAGGGGGCCGCGAGGGCTAATGAAAAACTGTTTTTT
>.|TRBJ1-6|TRBV4-2|.
CASSQAGASHSPLHF
TGTGCCAGCAGCCAAGCGGGTGCATCCCACTCACCCCTCCACTTT